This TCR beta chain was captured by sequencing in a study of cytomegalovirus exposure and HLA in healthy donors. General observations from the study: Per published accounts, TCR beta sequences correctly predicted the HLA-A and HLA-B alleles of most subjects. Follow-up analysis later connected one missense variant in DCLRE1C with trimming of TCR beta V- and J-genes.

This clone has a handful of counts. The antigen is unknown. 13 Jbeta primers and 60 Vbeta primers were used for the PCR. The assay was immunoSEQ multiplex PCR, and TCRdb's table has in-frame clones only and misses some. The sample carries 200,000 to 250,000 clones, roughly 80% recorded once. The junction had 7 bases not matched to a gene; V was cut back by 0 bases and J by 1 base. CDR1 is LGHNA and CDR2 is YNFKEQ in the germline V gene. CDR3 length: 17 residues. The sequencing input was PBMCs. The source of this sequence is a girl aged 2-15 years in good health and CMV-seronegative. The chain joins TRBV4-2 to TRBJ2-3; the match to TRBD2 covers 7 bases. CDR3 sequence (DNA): TGTGCCAGCAGCCAAGATCGCGCTAGCGGACGCACAGATACGCAGTATTTT. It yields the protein CASSQDRASGRTDTQYF.